This TCR beta chain was observed in a study of beta chain features in type 1 diabetes. Study context: Cell yields, gender and age were comparable in patients and healthy donors.

The study, taken as a whole, reports: The naive, central memory and Treg TCRB repertoires showed an apparent similarity that was greater among patients than among healthy donors. Among type 1 diabetes patients, VDJ junctions had fewer insertions and more deletions.

Expressed TCRB transcripts were sequenced after all isolated RNA was converted to cDNA. Measured with immunoSEQ multiplex PCR; TCRdb has only the in-frame clones, and not every one. The sample comprises about 470,000 clones, about 30% of which are singletons, and about 0.065% rests with the top ten. Comments on this clone: What it recognizes is unknown.

V trimming: 5 bases; J trimming: 7 bases; junction bases outside the gene matches: 7. Germline V gives CDR1 MNHEY, CDR2 SMNVEV (reference sequence). CDR3 length equals 13 residues. The TCR originated in a man aged 18 to 29 in good health. The V gene is TRBV27, the J gene TRBJ2-5; 7 nucleotides match TRBD2. Material for sequencing was naive CD4+ T cells from blood. The CDR3: CASSTWEGGTQYF. CDR3 nucleotide sequence: TGTGCCAGCAGTACGTGGGAGGGAGGGACCCAGTACTTC.